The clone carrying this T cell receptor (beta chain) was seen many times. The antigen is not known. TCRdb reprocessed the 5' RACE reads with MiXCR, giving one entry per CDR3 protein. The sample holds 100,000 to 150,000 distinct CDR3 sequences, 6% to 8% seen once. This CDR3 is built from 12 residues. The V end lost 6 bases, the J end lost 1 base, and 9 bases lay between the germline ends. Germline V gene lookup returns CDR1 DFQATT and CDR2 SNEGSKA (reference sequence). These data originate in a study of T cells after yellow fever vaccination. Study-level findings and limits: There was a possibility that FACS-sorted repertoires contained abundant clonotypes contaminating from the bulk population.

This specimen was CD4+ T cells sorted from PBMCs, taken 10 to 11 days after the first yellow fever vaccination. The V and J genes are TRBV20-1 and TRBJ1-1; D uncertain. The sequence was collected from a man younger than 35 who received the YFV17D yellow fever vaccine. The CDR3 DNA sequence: TGCAGTGCGAGGACGGCGAACACTGAAGCTTTCTTT. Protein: CSARTANTEAFF.